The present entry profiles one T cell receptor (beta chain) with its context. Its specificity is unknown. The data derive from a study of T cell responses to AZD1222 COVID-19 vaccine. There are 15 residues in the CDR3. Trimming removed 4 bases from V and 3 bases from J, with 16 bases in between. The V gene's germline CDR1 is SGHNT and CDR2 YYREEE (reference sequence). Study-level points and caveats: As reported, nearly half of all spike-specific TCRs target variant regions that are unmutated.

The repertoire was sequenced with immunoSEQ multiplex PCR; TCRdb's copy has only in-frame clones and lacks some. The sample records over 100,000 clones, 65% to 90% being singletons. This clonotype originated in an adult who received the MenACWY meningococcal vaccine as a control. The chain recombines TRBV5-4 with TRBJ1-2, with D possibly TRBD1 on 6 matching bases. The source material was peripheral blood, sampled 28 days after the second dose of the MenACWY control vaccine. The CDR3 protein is CASSISGAGDYGYTF. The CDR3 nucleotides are TGTGCCAGCAGCATATCTGGGGCAGGGGACTATGGCTACACCTTC. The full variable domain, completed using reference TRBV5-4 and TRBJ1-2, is ETGVTQSPTHLIKTRGQQVTLRCSSQSGHNTVSWYQQALGQGPQFIFQYYREEENGRGNFPPRFSGLQFPNYSSELNVNALELDDSALYLCASSISGAGDYGYTFGSGTRLTVV.